This TCR beta chain appears in the sequencing data of a study of a mutant IDH1 vaccine in newly diagnosed glioma. As for this clone: The antigen remains unidentified.

The assay was immunoSEQ multiplex PCR, and TCRdb's table has in-frame clones only and misses some. The top ten clones hold approximately 5.4% of a sample with roughly 86,000 clones, roughly four fifths of them seen once. Study-level results: Across multiple MHC alleles, 93.3% of patients had vaccine-induced responses.

This CDR3 has 16 residues. Trimming pared 0 bases from V and 5 bases from J, leaving 14 bases between. Described time point: week 47, end of study. Topical imiquimod accompanied each vaccine dose, which consisted of 300 ug of mutant IDH1 20-mer peptide. This clonotype was sampled from a man aged 40-49 years with glioma. The chain recombines TRBV23-1 with TRBJ1-5; unclear D gene. TRBV23-1 falls under the ORF class, with uncertain function. The starting material was PBMCs, obtained from a glioma patient whose treatment included an IDH1 peptide vaccine. The CDR3: CASSQSQGRWDQPQHF. The CDR3 nucleotides are TGCGCCAGCAGTCAATCGCAAGGGCGATGGGATCAGCCCCAGCATTTT.